This T cell receptor beta chain was captured by sequencing in a study of blood T cell repertoires in COVID-19. Study details: The analysed material was cDNA or gDNA that came from T cells, B-cell-depleted T cells, or PBMCs.

The V end lost 5 bases, the J end lost 6 bases, and 17 bases lay between the germline ends. Germline V gives CDR1 SGHTA, CDR2 FQGNSA. This CDR3 spans 15 amino acids. Donors were grouped by their self-reported clinical history. Symptom resolution, clearance, or two negative PCRs marked the recovered donors of Cohort 3. Sequenced by immunoSEQ multiplex PCR; TCRdb stores in-frame clones only, minus some. The sample holds approximately 160,000 clones, roughly 84% seen once. This clonotype originated in a woman in her forties or fifties who had recovered from COVID-19. Input material: PBMCs or T cells enriched from blood (not recorded which). The chain employs TRBV7-2 and TRBJ2-1, with D hard to call. The CDR3 reads CASSHVATQPNEQFF. Written as DNA, the CDR3 is TGTGCCAGCAGCCATGTGGCGACTCAGCCCAATGAGCAGTTCTTC.